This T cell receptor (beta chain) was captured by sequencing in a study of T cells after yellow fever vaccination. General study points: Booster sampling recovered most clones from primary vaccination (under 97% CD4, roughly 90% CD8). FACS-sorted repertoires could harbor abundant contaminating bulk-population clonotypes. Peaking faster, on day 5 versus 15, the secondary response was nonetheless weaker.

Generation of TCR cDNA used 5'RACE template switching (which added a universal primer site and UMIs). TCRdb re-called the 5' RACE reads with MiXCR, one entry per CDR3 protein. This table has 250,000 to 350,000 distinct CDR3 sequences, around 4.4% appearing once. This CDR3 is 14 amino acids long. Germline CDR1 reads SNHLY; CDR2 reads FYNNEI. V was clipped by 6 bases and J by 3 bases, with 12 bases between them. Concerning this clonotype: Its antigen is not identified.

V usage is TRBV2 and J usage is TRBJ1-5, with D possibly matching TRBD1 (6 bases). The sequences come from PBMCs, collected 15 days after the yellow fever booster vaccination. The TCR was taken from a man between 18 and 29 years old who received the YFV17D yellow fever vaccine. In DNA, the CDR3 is TGTGCCAGCAGCTCTACAGGGCACAATCAGCCCCAGCATTTT. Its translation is CASSSTGHNQPQHF.